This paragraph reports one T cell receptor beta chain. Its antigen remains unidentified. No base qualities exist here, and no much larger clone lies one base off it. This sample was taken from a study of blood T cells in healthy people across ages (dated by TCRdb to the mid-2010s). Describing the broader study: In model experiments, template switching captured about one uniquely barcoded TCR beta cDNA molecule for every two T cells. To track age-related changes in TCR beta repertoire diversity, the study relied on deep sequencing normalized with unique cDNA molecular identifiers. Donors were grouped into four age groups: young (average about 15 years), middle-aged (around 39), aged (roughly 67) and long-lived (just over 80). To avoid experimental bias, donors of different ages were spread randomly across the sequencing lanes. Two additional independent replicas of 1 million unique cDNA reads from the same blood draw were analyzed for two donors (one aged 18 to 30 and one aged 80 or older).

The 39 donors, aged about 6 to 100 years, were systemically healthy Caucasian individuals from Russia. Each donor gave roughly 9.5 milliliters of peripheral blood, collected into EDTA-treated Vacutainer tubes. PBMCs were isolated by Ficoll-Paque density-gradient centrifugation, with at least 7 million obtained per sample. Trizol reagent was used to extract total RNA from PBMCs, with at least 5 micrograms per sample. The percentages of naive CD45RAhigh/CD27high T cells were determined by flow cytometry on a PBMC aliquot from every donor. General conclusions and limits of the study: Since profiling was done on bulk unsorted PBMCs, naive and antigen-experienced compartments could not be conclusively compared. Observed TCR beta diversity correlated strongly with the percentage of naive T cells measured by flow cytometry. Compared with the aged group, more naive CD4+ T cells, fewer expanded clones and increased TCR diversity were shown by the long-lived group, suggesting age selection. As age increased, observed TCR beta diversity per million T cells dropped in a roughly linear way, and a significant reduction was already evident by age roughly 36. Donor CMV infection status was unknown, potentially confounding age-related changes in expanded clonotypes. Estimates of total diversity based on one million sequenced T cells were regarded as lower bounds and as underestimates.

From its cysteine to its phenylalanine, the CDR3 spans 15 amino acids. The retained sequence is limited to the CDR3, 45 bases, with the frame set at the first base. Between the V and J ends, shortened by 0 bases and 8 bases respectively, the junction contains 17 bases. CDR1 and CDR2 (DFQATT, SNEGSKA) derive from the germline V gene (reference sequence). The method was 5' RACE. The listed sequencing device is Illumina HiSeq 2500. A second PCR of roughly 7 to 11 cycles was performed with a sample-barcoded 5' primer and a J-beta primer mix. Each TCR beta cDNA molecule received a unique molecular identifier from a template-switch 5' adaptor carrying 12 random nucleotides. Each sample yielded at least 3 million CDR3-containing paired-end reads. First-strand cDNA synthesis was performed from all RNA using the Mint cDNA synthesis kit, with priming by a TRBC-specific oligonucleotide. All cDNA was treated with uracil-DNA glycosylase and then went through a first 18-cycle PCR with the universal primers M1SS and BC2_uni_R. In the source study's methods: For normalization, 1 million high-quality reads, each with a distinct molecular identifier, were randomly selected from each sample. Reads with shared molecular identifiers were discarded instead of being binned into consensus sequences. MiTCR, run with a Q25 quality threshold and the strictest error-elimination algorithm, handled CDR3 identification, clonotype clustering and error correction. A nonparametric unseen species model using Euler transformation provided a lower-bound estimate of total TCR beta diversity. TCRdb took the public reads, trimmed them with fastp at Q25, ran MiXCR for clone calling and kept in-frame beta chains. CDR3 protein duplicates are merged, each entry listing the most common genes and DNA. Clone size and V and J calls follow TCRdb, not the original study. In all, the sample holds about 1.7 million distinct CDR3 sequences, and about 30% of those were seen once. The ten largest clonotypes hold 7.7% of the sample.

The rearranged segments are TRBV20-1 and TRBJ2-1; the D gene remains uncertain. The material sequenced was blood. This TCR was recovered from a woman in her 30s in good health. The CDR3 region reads CSARDPAGRVDEQFF. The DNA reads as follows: TGCAGTGCTAGAGACCCAGCTGGTCGCGTGGATGAGCAGTTCTTC.